This T cell receptor beta chain is from a study of identical twins. One entry per CDR3 protein, called by TCRdb with MiXCR from the 5' RACE reads. Seen here are some 300,000 distinct CDR3 sequences, about 12% observed once, and the top ten hold around 7.2%. This clonotype has at least ten counts. What it binds is unknown. Findings of the study overall: Fewer insertions were carried by abundant cord blood beta clonotypes, but none was seen in memory repertoires.

These records were also assigned to another study, of yellow fever vaccine responses in identical twins.

This clonotype was obtained from a woman younger than 30 in good health. The sequenced sample consisted of CD8+ T cells sorted from blood.

The CDR3 DNA sequence: TGTGCCAGCAGCTCACCGGGACTAGCCGACACCGGGGAGCTGTTTTTT. As protein: CASSSPGLADTGELFF. The chain is built from TRBV21-1 and TRBJ2-2. TRBV21-1 has pseudogene status. The CDR3 sequence is 16 residues long.